This T cell receptor (beta chain) was sequenced in a study of T cell repertoires in cytomegalovirus infection. Whole-study context: Evidence of both CMV infection and a matching HLA type came from public TCR beta signatures.

TCRdb passed the reads through MiXCR, listing each CDR3 protein once. The sample has 630,000 or so distinct CDR3 sequences; around 24% are singletons. From germline, CDR1 is MNHGY and CDR2 SAAAGT. Losses at the gene ends were 2 bases for V and 3 bases for J; bases not matched to a gene: 20. The CDR3 is made up of 20 amino acids. General study points: Identification of carriers of CMV plus the relevant HLA was performed using cumulative public TCR beta family frequency.

This clonotype turned up a few times. Its target is unknown. J is TRBJ2-3 and V is TRBV6-8; 7 nucleotides agree with TRBD2. The sequencing input was CD8+ T cells from PBMCs. The clonotype originates from a human donor in good health (CMV status not recorded). Some clones in this sample may be carry-over from other donors' samples. CDR3 loop: CASSYRRWDYSSGGTDTQYF. The CDR3 DNA is TGTGCCAGCAGTTACCGACGTTGGGACTATTCTAGCGGCGGGACAGATACGCAGTATTTT.